One and the same sample provided the 5 T cell receptor beta chains below, sequenced in a study of PD-L1 blockade in urothelial cancer. Time point: pretreatment peripheral blood. Some clones are missing from TCRdb's copy, which holds only in-frame ones; the method was immunoSEQ multiplex PCR. The table lists 50,000 to 70,000 clones, roughly four fifths of them singletons. Sample: PBMCs, taken around atezolizumab (anti-PD-L1) treatment. These receptors came from a man in his 70s with urothelial cancer.

The V call is TRBV4-3, the J call TRBJ2-3; 7 bases are shared with TRBD2. From germline, CDR1 is LGHNA and CDR2 YSLEER. The V segment lost 2 bases and the J segment 3 bases; nucleotides outside the gene matches: 8. The CDR3 loop spans 16 amino acids. This chain's CDR3 is CASSQSGASGTDTQYF. CDR3 bases: TGCGCCAGCAGCCAATCTGGGGCTAGCGGAACAGATACGCAGTATTTT.

The genes are TRBV19 and TRBJ2-7; possibly TRBD2 for D (5 bases). The germline V gene has CDR1 LNHDA and CDR2 SQIVND (reference sequence). Between the trimmed V and J ends, which lost 9 bases and 9 bases, there was a span of 15 bases. The CDR3 sequence is 11 residues long. The CDR3, as DNA: TGTGCCAGCGGACTCCCTGGGTTGCAGTACTTC. Amino acid sequence: CASGLPGLQYF.

The chain couples TRBV29-1 to TRBJ2-3, with 7 bases lining up with TRBD1. V lost 6 bases and J lost 2; bases outside the gene matches: 5. From germline, CDR1 is SQVTM and CDR2 ANQGSEA. This CDR3 region has 13 residues. The CDR3 here is CSVGDSPTDTQYF. The CDR3 nucleotides read TGCAGCGTAGGGGACAGCCCCACAGATACGCAGTATTTT.

The rearrangement joins TRBV5-1 to TRBJ2-7; tentative D call: TRBD2 (7 bases). V dropped 3 bases and J dropped 0 bases, with 13 bases sitting between them. Germline V gene data show CDR1 as SGHRS and CDR2 as YFSETQ. The CDR3 contains 15 residues. The CDR3 DNA reads TGCGCCAGCAGCTCGGTAGGGGGGGGCTCCTACGAGCAGTACTTC. It encodes CASSSVGGGSYEQYF.

The rearrangement joins TRBV19 to TRBJ1-3; 8 bases are a match to TRBD1. V lost 4 bases, J lost 0 bases, and 2 bases stayed unmatched. Germline V gives CDR1 LNHDA, CDR2 SQIVND (reference sequence). The CDR3 runs to 15 residues. CDR3 protein: CASSRTGISGNTIYF. In DNA, the CDR3 is TGTGCCAGTAGTAGGACAGGGATCTCTGGAAACACCATATATTTT.